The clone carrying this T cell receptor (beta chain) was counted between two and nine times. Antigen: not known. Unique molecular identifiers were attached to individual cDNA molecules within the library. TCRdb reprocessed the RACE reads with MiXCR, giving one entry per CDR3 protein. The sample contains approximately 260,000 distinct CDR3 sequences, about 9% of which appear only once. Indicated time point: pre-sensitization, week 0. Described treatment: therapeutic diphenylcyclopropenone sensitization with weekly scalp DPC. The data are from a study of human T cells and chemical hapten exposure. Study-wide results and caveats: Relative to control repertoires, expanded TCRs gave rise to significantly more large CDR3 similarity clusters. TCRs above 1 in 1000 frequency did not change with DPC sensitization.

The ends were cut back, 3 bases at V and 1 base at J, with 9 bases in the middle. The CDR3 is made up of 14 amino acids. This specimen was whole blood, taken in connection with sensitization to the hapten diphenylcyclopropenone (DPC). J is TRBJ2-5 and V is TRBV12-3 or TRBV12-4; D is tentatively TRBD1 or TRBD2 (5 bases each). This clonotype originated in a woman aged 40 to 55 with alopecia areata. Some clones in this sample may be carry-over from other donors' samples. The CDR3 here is CASSFHGAQETQYF. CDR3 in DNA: TGTGCCAGCAGTTTCCACGGGGCCCAAGAGACCCAGTACTTC.